Listed below are T cell receptor beta chains from one sample, sequenced in a study of shared clonotypes between healthy human individuals. Produced via immunoSEQ multiplex PCR; TCRdb's table is partial and in-frame only. The table has around 690,000 clones, 90% seen once; the top ten hold 30% to 35%. The sequencing input was memory CD8+ T cells from PBMCs. These receptors originate from a man younger than 35 in good health. Some clones in this sample may be carry-over from other donors' samples. The CDR3 runs from the conserved cysteine through the conserved F or W. The D gene is left open where the match is weak. Clone sizes are given selectively: once, few, many, or a class where the clone is expanded.

v_gene: TRBV27; abundance: .; d_gene: .; j_gene: TRBJ2-5; CDR3nt: TGTGCCAGCTGGACGGGGTTCGAGACCCAGTACTTC; CDR3aa: CASWTGFETQYF
v_gene: TRBV11-2; abundance: .; d_gene: .; j_gene: TRBJ2-6; CDR3nt: TGTGCCAGCAGCCCTAGGGTGAACGGGCTTCTTGAAGCCAACGTCCTGACTTTC; CDR3aa: CASSPRVNGLLEANVLTF
v_gene: TRBV30; abundance: few; d_gene: TRBD1; j_gene: TRBJ1-1; CDR3nt: TGTGCCTGGAGTGTAGAGAGGACAGGGAGATCTTTCTTT; CDR3aa: CAWSVERTGRSFF
v_gene: TRBV7-9; abundance: .; d_gene: TRBD2; j_gene: TRBJ2-5; CDR3nt: TGTGCCAGCAGCTTAGGAGGGCTTACTAGCGGGCGGGAGACCCAGTACTTC; CDR3aa: CASSLGGLTSGRETQYF
v_gene: TRBV27; abundance: few; d_gene: .; j_gene: TRBJ1-1; CDR3nt: TGTGCCAGCCGAACCTACACAGGGATGAACACTGAAGCTTTCTTT; CDR3aa: CASRTYTGMNTEAFF
v_gene: TRBV4-1; abundance: .; d_gene: .; j_gene: TRBJ2-1; CDR3nt: TGCGCCAGCAGCCAACCAGGGGTCTACAATGAGCAGTTCTTC; CDR3aa: CASSQPGVYNEQFF
v_gene: TRBV18; abundance: .; d_gene: .; j_gene: TRBJ2-7; CDR3nt: TGTGCCAGCTCTCACCGAGGGACCTCCTACGAGCAGTACTTC; CDR3aa: CASSHRGTSYEQYF
v_gene: TRBV11-3; abundance: .; d_gene: .; j_gene: TRBJ2-7; CDR3nt: TGTGCCAGCAGCTTAGAAAAGGGCCACGAGCAGTACTTC; CDR3aa: CASSLEKGHEQYF
v_gene: TRBV6-5; abundance: .; d_gene: .; j_gene: TRBJ1-1; CDR3nt: TGTGCCAGCAGTTACACGGACGGGTCTTATGAAGCTTTCTTT; CDR3aa: CASSYTDGSYEAFF
v_gene: TRBV11-3; abundance: .; d_gene: .; j_gene: TRBJ2-1; CDR3nt: TGTGCCAGCAGCCCTTCTGGTAGTCGGTACAATGAGCAGTTCTTC; CDR3aa: CASSPSGSRYNEQFF
v_gene: TRBV4-3; abundance: .; d_gene: .; j_gene: TRBJ1-2; CDR3nt: TGCGCCAGCAGCCAAGTCTTAGGGTCCCCTAACTATGGCTACACCTTC; CDR3aa: CASSQVLGSPNYGYTF
v_gene: TRBV19; abundance: .; d_gene: TRBD2; j_gene: TRBJ2-1; CDR3nt: TGTGCCAGTAGTATAACTAGCGGGGTCTACAATGAGCAGTTCTTC; CDR3aa: CASSITSGVYNEQFF
v_gene: TRBV29-1; abundance: .; d_gene: .; j_gene: TRBJ2-1; CDR3nt: TGCAGCTGGAGGGAGGGGGCAAGTAGAAATGAGCAGTTCTTC; CDR3aa: CSWREGASRNEQFF
v_gene: TRBV29-1; abundance: .; d_gene: TRBD1; j_gene: TRBJ2-1; CDR3nt: TGCAGCGCCCCAGGACAGGACTACAATGAGCAGTTCTTC; CDR3aa: CSAPGQDYNEQFF
v_gene: TRBV5-8; abundance: .; d_gene: .; j_gene: TRBJ1-2; CDR3nt: TGTGCCAGCAGCAGGGACGGGTTAGGCTATGGCTACACCTTC; CDR3aa: CASSRDGLGYGYTF
v_gene: TRBV4-2; abundance: .; d_gene: .; j_gene: TRBJ2-7; CDR3nt: TGTGCCAGCAGCCAAGGCCAATGGTCGGCGTTCCTCGAGCAGTACTTC; CDR3aa: CASSQGQWSAFLEQYF
v_gene: TRBV6-6; abundance: .; d_gene: .; j_gene: TRBJ2-7; CDR3nt: TGTGCCAGCAGTTACTCGAGGACAGAACGGTCCTACGAGCAGTACTTC; CDR3aa: CASSYSRTERSYEQYF
v_gene: TRBV6-1; abundance: .; d_gene: TRBD1; j_gene: TRBJ1-2; CDR3nt: TGTGCCAGCAGCGAAACCATTCTGACAGGGAATAATGGCTACACCTTC; CDR3aa: CASSETILTGNNGYTF
v_gene: TRBV29-1; abundance: .; d_gene: TRBD2; j_gene: TRBJ2-3; CDR3nt: TGCAGCGTCCAGCGGGAGGCAAGCACAGATACGCAGTATTTT; CDR3aa: CSVQREASTDTQYF
v_gene: TRBV7-6; abundance: .; d_gene: .; j_gene: TRBJ1-5; CDR3nt: TGTGCCAGCAGCCCCCACCAGGGTCAGCCCCAGCATTTT; CDR3aa: CASSPHQGQPQHF
v_gene: TRBV30; abundance: .; d_gene: .; j_gene: TRBJ1-1; CDR3nt: TGTGCCTGGACGGGACCCCTCCTTAGTGCTTTCTTT; CDR3aa: CAWTGPLLSAFF
v_gene: TRBV9; abundance: .; d_gene: TRBD2; j_gene: TRBJ2-2; CDR3nt: TGTGCCAGCAGCGTAGAAGGATTAGCGGGAACCGGGGAGCTGTTTTTT; CDR3aa: CASSVEGLAGTGELFF
v_gene: TRBV7-4; abundance: .; d_gene: TRBD1; j_gene: TRBJ2-7; CDR3nt: TGTGCCAGCAGCCGCACCGGGACAGAGACCTACGAGCAGTACTTC; CDR3aa: CASSRTGTETYEQYF
v_gene: TRBV11-3; abundance: .; d_gene: .; j_gene: TRBJ2-2; CDR3nt: TGTGCCAGCAGCTTAGGGAGCGCTAGGGGCTCGAGGGAGCTGTTTTTT; CDR3aa: CASSLGSARGSRELFF
v_gene: TRBV5-1; abundance: .; d_gene: TRBD1; j_gene: TRBJ2-2; CDR3nt: TGCGCCAGCAGCCGGTCCCCGGGACAGACGAACACCGGGGAGCTGTTTTTT; CDR3aa: CASSRSPGQTNTGELFF
v_gene: TRBV7-9; abundance: once; d_gene: TRBD2; j_gene: TRBJ2-1; CDR3nt: TGTGCCAGCAGCTTATCCGGGACTAGCCCCTACAATGAGCAGTTCTTC; CDR3aa: CASSLSGTSPYNEQFF
v_gene: TRBV13; abundance: .; d_gene: TRBD2; j_gene: TRBJ2-5; CDR3nt: TGTGCCAGCAGCCCAGTAGCGGGAGGACCCCAAGAGACCCAGTACTTC; CDR3aa: CASSPVAGGPQETQYF
v_gene: TRBV7-2; abundance: .; d_gene: TRBD2; j_gene: TRBJ2-1; CDR3nt: TGTGCCAGCAGCTTAGTAAAACTAGCGGGGACCTACAATGAGCAGTTCTTC; CDR3aa: CASSLVKLAGTYNEQFF
v_gene: TRBV18; abundance: many; d_gene: TRBD2; j_gene: TRBJ2-1; CDR3nt: TGTGCCAGCTCACCGGGGACTAGCGGGCGGAGCAATGAGCAGTTCTTC; CDR3aa: CASSPGTSGRSNEQFF
v_gene: TRBV29-1; abundance: .; d_gene: .; j_gene: TRBJ1-6; CDR3nt: TGCAGCGCCAGGACGGGTAATTCACCCCTCCACTTT; CDR3aa: CSARTGNSPLHF
v_gene: TRBV27; abundance: .; d_gene: .; j_gene: TRBJ2-5; CDR3nt: TGTGCCAGCAGTATCTCATGGGACCAAGAGACCCAGTACTTC; CDR3aa: CASSISWDQETQYF
v_gene: TRBV2; abundance: once; d_gene: .; j_gene: TRBJ2-5; CDR3nt: TGTGCCAGCGTCTATGGCGGGATCGGAGAGACCCAGTACTTC; CDR3aa: CASVYGGIGETQYF
v_gene: TRBV9; abundance: .; d_gene: .; j_gene: TRBJ1-2; CDR3nt: TGTGCCAGCAGCACTGGAGGGAACTATGGCTACACCTTC; CDR3aa: CASSTGGNYGYTF
v_gene: TRBV9; abundance: .; d_gene: .; j_gene: TRBJ2-1; CDR3nt: TGTGCCAGCAGCGTACGGGGCCGGAATGAGCAGTTCTTC; CDR3aa: CASSVRGRNEQFF
v_gene: TRBV27; abundance: .; d_gene: TRBD1; j_gene: TRBJ2-7; CDR3nt: TGTGCCAGCAGTTTAACGGGGACAGGCTACTACGAGCAGTACTTC; CDR3aa: CASSLTGTGYYEQYF
v_gene: TRBV5-4; abundance: .; d_gene: .; j_gene: TRBJ1-6; CDR3nt: TGTGCCAGCAGCTTGAGGGCAGGGGATGGTTCACCCCTCCACTTT; CDR3aa: CASSLRAGDGSPLHF
v_gene: TRBV28; abundance: .; d_gene: .; j_gene: TRBJ1-1; CDR3nt: TGTGCCAGCAGTTTATTCGGGGGGATGAACACTGAAGCTTTCTTT; CDR3aa: CASSLFGGMNTEAFF
v_gene: TRBV15; abundance: .; d_gene: TRBD2; j_gene: TRBJ2-3; CDR3nt: TGTGCCACCAGCACCCGGGGGGGAGTAGGCGCAGATACGCAGTATTTT; CDR3aa: CATSTRGGVGADTQYF
v_gene: TRBV28; abundance: .; d_gene: .; j_gene: TRBJ2-3; CDR3nt: TGTGCCAGCAGTTTAGGCGTCCGAGATACGCAGTATTTT; CDR3aa: CASSLGVRDTQYF
v_gene: TRBV9; abundance: .; d_gene: TRBD2; j_gene: TRBJ2-1; CDR3nt: TGTGCCAGCGGGGGGAAAAATAGCGGGAGAGGGAATGAGCAGTTCTTC; CDR3aa: CASGGKNSGRGNEQFF
v_gene: TRBV10-2; abundance: once; d_gene: .; j_gene: TRBJ2-7; CDR3nt: TGCGCCAGCAGGCCAGGGAGCGCCTCCTACGAGCAGTACTTC; CDR3aa: CASRPGSASYEQYF
v_gene: TRBV6-1; abundance: .; d_gene: TRBD1; j_gene: TRBJ1-4; CDR3nt: TGTGCCAGCAGTGAACCCCATATGTATGGGGACAGGCAATATGAAAAACTGTTTTTT; CDR3aa: CASSEPHMYGDRQYEKLFF
v_gene: TRBV7-9; abundance: .; d_gene: .; j_gene: TRBJ1-3; CDR3nt: TGTGCCAGCAGCTCACTGGACATACTTTTCTCTGGAAACACCATATATTTT; CDR3aa: CASSSLDILFSGNTIYF
v_gene: TRBV19; abundance: .; d_gene: TRBD2; j_gene: TRBJ2-7; CDR3nt: TGTGCCAGTAGTAGCCGGGAGGGCCGTTACGAGCAGTACTTC; CDR3aa: CASSSREGRYEQYF
v_gene: TRBV15; abundance: .; d_gene: .; j_gene: TRBJ2-7; CDR3nt: TGTGCCACCAGCAGGTTGGGGACGGTGGTCGACGAGCAGTACTTC; CDR3aa: CATSRLGTVVDEQYF
v_gene: TRBV4-2; abundance: few; d_gene: TRBD1; j_gene: TRBJ2-1; CDR3nt: TGTGCCAGCAGCCAAGGACAGGGGTCCTACAATGAGCAGTTCTTC; CDR3aa: CASSQGQGSYNEQFF
v_gene: TRBV14; abundance: .; d_gene: TRBD2; j_gene: TRBJ2-5; CDR3nt: TGTGCCAGCAGCCTAAGACCTGGACTAGCGGAGATCCAAGAGACCCAGTACTTC; CDR3aa: CASSLRPGLAEIQETQYF
v_gene: TRBV4-2; abundance: .; d_gene: .; j_gene: TRBJ1-5; CDR3nt: TGTGCCAGCAGCCAAGCCGGGGGCGAAGAGAGCAATCAGCCCCAGCATTTT; CDR3aa: CASSQAGGEESNQPQHF
v_gene: TRBV7-9; abundance: .; d_gene: TRBD2; j_gene: TRBJ2-1; CDR3nt: TGTGCCAGCAGCTCGGGGCTAGCGGGAAGCTACGATGAGCAGTTCTTC; CDR3aa: CASSSGLAGSYDEQFF
v_gene: TRBV27; abundance: .; d_gene: .; j_gene: TRBJ2-3; CDR3nt: TGTGCCAGCAGTTCCTTAGTCACAGATACGCAGTATTTT; CDR3aa: CASSSLVTDTQYF
v_gene: TRBV5-6; abundance: .; d_gene: .; j_gene: TRBJ1-1; CDR3nt: TGTGCCAGCAGCCAGGGTTGGGGGCCGGGGGCTGAAGCTTTCTTT; CDR3aa: CASSQGWGPGAEAFF
v_gene: TRBV2; abundance: .; d_gene: TRBD2; j_gene: TRBJ2-1; CDR3nt: TGTGCCAGCAGCCCTCCCACTACTAGCGGGAGGGCCTACAATGAGCAGTTCTTC; CDR3aa: CASSPPTTSGRAYNEQFF
v_gene: TRBV28; abundance: .; d_gene: .; j_gene: TRBJ1-2; CDR3nt: TGTGCCAGCAGTTCCCACGGGGACCTTAACTATGGCTACACCTTC; CDR3aa: CASSSHGDLNYGYTF
v_gene: TRBV6-1; abundance: .; d_gene: .; j_gene: TRBJ1-1; CDR3nt: TGTGCCAGCAGCGCAACCGGGACGTGGAACACTGAAGCTTTCTTT; CDR3aa: CASSATGTWNTEAFF
v_gene: TRBV7-9; abundance: .; d_gene: TRBD1; j_gene: TRBJ2-7; CDR3nt: TGTGCCAGCAGCTTAAGTGAGGGGGCGATACACGAGCAGTACTTC; CDR3aa: CASSLSEGAIHEQYF
v_gene: TRBV6-6; abundance: .; d_gene: .; j_gene: TRBJ2-7; CDR3nt: TGTGCCAGCAGTCGCCGGGACTCCTACGAGCAGTACTTC; CDR3aa: CASSRRDSYEQYF
v_gene: TRBV7-8; abundance: .; d_gene: .; j_gene: TRBJ2-1; CDR3nt: TGTGCCAGCAGCCCCAGGGTAAACAATGAGCAGTTCTTC; CDR3aa: CASSPRVNNEQFF